This T cell receptor (beta chain) was found in a study of T cell responses to AZD1222 COVID-19 vaccine (dated by TCRdb to about 2021). Some background on the complete study: AZD1222 recipients with second doses at about 4 weeks or about 12 weeks were pooled, because spike-specific TCR depth and breadth did not differ between schedules. A total of more than 230 trial participants underwent TCR sequencing, of whom around 210 had received two doses of AZD1222 and 26 had received two doses of the MenACWY control vaccine. Trial participants were enrolled by age into 18-55, 56-69 and 70-plus year subgroups, with roughly 150, 30 and 60 TCR-sequenced participants respectively.

The CDR3 regions of human TCRbeta chains were analyzed by immunosequencing. From the authors' description of their analysis: Repertoire TCRs were checked for matches against a reference library of SARS-CoV-2-specific TCRs that had been generated using the MIRA antigen-specificity platform. Breadth meant the fraction of unique TCRs that were SARS-CoV-2-associated, whereas depth meant the fraction of total T cells that were SARS-CoV-2-associated. Each spike-specific TCR was assigned to its reactive spike region and to a CD4 or CD8 class using the MIRA data. Log10-transformed breadth and depth values were compared by one-way ANOVA with Sidak's multiple comparisons tests. This is the immuneACCESS table as TCRdb keeps it, with only in-frame sequences that have V and J called. A part of the clones is gone; compared with another copy, unresolved V genes explain less than half, and the rest is unexplained. That table furnishes V, J and clone size, whereas the DNA furnished D and trimming. This sample is represented by under 85,000 clones; roughly 90% of them were singletons. Jointly, the top ten make up over 20% of the sample.

The CDR3 numbers 14 residues from cysteine through phenylalanine. The entry retains the CDR3 DNA only, 42 bases that are in frame from base 1. V lost 5 bases and J lost 10 bases, and the count of bases not matched to a germline gene is 7. Via the germline V gene, CDR1 is KGHSH and CDR2 LQKENI. The sample's time point label is to be understood as: baseline before first vaccination. Samples from vaccinated people were obtained from the UK trials COV001 and COV002, which included a single-blind randomized controlled phase 2/3 trial of AZD1222 (ChAdOx1 nCoV-19) in healthy adults. Trial participant PBMC samples were collected at day 0 and day 28 after the second dose for TCRbeta chain sequencing. On the study overall, not on this receptor specifically: Participants were mostly white British and included more females than males, and it was suggested by the authors that clonal diversity may have been underestimated. Only a handful of AZD1222 recipients were SARS-CoV-2 seropositive at baseline, limiting conclusions about previously exposed vaccinees. In the small 56-69-year group, the increase in depth fell short of significance, most likely because of low power. Reportedly, almost half of the unique spike-specific TCRs recognized epitopes lying outside the regions that are mutated in the B.1.351 and B.1.1.7 variants. The whole spike protein was spanned by vaccine-associated CD4 TCRs, and dominant responses were seen in regions 160-218 and 743-854. A significant rise in spike-specific TCR breadth and depth was observed after two AZD1222 doses relative to day 0 and relative to MenACWY recipients. No day 14 peak-response samples were available, so repertoires were characterized only after the peak T cell response.

Of note for this clone: Which antigen it targets is not known. No quality values exist for individual bases; no much larger clone is one base distant.

Sequencing used peripheral blood, obtained on day 0 of AZD1222 vaccination. The sequence was obtained from an adult in good health. The chain couples TRBV18 to TRBJ1-6, and 8 junction bases match TRBD1. The DNA sequence is TGTGCCAGCTCAACGGACAGGGAGTACTCACCCCTCCACTTT. Its translation reads: CASSTDREYSPLHF.